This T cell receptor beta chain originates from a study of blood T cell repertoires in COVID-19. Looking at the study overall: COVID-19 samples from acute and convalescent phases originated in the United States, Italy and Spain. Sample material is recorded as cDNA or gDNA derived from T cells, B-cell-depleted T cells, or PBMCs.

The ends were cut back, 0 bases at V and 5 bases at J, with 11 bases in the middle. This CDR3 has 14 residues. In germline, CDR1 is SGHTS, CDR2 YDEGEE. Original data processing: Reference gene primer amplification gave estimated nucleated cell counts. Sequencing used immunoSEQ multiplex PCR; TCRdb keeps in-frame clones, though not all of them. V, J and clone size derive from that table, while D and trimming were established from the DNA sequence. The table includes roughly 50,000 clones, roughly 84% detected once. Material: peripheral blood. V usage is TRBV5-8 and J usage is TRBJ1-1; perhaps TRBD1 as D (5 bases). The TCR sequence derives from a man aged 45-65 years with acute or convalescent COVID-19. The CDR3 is CASSLGQGITEAFF. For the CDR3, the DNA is TGTGCCAGCAGCTTGGGGCAGGGTATAACTGAAGCTTTCTTT.